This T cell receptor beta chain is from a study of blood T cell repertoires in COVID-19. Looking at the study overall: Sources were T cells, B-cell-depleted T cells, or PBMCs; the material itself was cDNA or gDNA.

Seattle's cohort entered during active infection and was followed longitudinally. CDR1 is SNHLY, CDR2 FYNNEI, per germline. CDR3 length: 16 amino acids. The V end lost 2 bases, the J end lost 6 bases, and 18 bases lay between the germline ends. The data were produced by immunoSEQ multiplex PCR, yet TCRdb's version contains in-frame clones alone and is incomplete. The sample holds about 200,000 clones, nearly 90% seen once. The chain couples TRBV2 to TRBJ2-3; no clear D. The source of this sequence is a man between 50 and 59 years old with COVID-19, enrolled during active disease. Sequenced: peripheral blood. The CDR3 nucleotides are TGTGCCAGCAGTGAAAGAATAGCAGCAATCGAGGATACGCAGTATTTT. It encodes CASSERIAAIEDTQYF.